This T cell receptor (beta chain) came from a study of beta chain features in type 1 diabetes. Whole-study findings and limits: Moderate but significant shortening of TCRB CDR3s was recorded in all four CD4+ subsets from Type 1 diabetes patients. VDJ junctions from patients with type 1 diabetes contained fewer insertions and more deletions.

Details on this clone: Antigen specificity is unknown.

The whole isolated RNA underwent reverse transcription, so sequencing captured expressed TCRB transcripts. Produced via immunoSEQ multiplex PCR; TCRdb's table is partial and in-frame only. The data contain 200,000 to 300,000 clones, over 11% of them seen just once; the ten biggest clones take up almost 0.02%. A single heparinised draw of around 0.11 L on average was taken per donor. CD4+ naive, central memory, regulatory and stem cell-like memory subsets were isolated by sorting on CD45RO/CCR7/CD25/CD127/CD95/CD27. J lost 5 bases, V lost 3 bases, and 5 bases had no gene match. This CDR3 is 13 amino acids long. Germline V gene sequence: CDR1 GTSNPN, CDR2 SVGIG (reference sequence).

The rearrangement links TRBV30 to TRBJ2-5, with 8 positions matching TRBD2. The origin of this receptor is a man between 25 and 39 years old with type 1 diabetes. The source material was naive CD4+ T cells from blood. CDR3 coding DNA: TGTGCCTGGAGCAGCGGGGGCAGGGAGACCCAGTACTTC. Translating it yields CAWSSGGRETQYF.